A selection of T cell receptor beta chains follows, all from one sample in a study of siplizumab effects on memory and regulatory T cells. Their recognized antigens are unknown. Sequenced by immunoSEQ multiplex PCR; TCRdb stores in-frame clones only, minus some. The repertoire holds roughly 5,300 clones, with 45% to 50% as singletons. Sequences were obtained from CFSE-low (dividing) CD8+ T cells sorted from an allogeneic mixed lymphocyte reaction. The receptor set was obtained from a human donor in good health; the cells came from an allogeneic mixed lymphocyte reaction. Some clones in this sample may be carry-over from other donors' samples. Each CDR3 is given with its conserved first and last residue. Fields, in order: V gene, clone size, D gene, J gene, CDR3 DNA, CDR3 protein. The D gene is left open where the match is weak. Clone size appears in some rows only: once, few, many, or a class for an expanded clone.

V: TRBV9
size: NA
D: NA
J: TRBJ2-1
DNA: TGTGCCAGCAGCGTAGATTTGGTTGAAGAGCAGTTCTTC
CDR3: CASSVDLVEEQFF

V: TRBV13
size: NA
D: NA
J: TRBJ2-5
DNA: TGTGCCAGCAGCTTAGGACTTCAAGAGACCCAGTACTTC
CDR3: CASSLGLQETQYF

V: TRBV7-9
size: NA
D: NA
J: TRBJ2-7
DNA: TGTGCCAGCAGCTCCCCGCTCGCGTACGAGCAGTACTTC
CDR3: CASSSPLAYEQYF

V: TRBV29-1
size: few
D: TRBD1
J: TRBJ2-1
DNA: TGCAGCGTTGAAGGGCCGGACAGGGAGCACCTCCTCTCCTACAATGAGCAGTTCTTC
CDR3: CSVEGPDREHLLSYNEQFF

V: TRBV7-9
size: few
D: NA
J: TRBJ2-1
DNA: TGTGCCAGCAGCTCAGGACCGGGGCCCGGGTCTGAGCAGTTCTTC
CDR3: CASSSGPGPGSEQFF

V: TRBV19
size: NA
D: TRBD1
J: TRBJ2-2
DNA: TGTGCCAGTAGCACCCCATCGGACAGGGAAGATGGCGGGGAGCTGTTTTTT
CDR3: CASSTPSDREDGGELFF

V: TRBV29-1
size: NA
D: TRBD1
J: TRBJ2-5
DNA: TGCAGCGTTTTTGGGACAGGGGTGTCGGAGACCCAGTACTTC
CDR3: CSVFGTGVSETQYF

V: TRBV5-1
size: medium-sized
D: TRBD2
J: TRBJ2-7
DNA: TGCGCCAGCAGCTTGGAGACTAGCGGAAGATCCTACGAGCAGTACTTC
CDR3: CASSLETSGRSYEQYF

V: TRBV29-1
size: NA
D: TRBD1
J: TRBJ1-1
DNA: TGCAGCGTTGGACAGGGCGAAACTGAAGCTTTCTTT
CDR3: CSVGQGETEAFF

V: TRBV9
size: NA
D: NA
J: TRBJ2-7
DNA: TGTGCCAGCAGCGTAGGACTATCCTACGAGCAGTACTTC
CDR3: CASSVGLSYEQYF

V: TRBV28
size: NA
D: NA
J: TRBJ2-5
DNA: TGTGCCAGCAGTTCCTTCGGGTCCTCAAGGCAAGAGACCCAGTACTTC
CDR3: CASSSFGSSRQETQYF

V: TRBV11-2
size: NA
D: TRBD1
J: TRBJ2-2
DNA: TGTGCCAGCAGCTTTCTCGGGACAGGGGCTATCACCGGGGAGCTGTTTTTT
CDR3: CASSFLGTGAITGELFF

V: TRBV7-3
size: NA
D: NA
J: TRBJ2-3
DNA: TGTGCCAGCGGAGTGGGAATCGCGGCCCTAGATACGCAGTATTTT
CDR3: CASGVGIAALDTQYF

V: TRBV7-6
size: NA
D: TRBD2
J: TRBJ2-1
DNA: TGTGCCAGCAGTTCGGGACTAGCGGGATACAATGAGCAGTTCTTC
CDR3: CASSSGLAGYNEQFF

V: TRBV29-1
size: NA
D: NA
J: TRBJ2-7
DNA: TGCAGCGTTGAGAATGGGCGTACCTACGAGCAGTACTTC
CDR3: CSVENGRTYEQYF

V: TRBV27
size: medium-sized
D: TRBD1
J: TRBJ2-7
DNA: TGTGCCAGCAGTTTAATAATCGGGACAGGGGGCAGGTACGAGCAGTACTTC
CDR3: CASSLIIGTGGRYEQYF

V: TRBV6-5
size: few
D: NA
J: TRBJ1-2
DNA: TGTGCCAGCAGTTACTCGATCGACGCTGGCTCTGGCTACACCTTC
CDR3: CASSYSIDAGSGYTF

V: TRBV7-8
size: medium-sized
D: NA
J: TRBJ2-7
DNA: TGTGCCAGCAGCCCCGGACACGGAACCTACGAGCAGTACTTC
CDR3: CASSPGHGTYEQYF

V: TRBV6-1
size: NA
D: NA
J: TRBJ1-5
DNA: TGTGCCAGCATGCACGGTTTGGGGAGCAATCAGCCCCAGCATTTT
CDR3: CASMHGLGSNQPQHF

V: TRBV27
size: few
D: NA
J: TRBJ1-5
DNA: TGTGCCAGCAGGAATGGGGGCAGCAATCAGCCCCAGCATTTT
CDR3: CASRNGGSNQPQHF

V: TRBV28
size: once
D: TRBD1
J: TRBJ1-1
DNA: TGTGCCAGCAGTTTCGGACAGGGCCTCGTCACTGAAGCTTTCTTT
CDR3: CASSFGQGLVTEAFF

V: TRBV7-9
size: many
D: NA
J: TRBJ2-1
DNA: TGTGCCAGCAGCTTAGTGGCGGGCAATGAGCAGTTCTTC
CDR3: CASSLVAGNEQFF

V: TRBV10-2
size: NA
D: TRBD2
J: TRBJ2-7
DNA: TGCGCCAGCAGTGCAGCGGGAGGGGCCTACGAGCAGTACTTC
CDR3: CASSAAGGAYEQYF

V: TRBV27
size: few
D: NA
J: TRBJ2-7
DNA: TGTGCCACTTCGGGACCGTCCTACGAGCAGTACTTC
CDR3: CATSGPSYEQYF

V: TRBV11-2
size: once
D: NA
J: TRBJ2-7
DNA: TGTGCCAGCAGCTTAGCGGGATTAGACTACGAGCAGTACTTC
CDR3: CASSLAGLDYEQYF

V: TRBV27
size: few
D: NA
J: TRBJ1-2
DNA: TGTGCCAGCAGCCTCCAGGGGAACTATGGCTACACCTTC
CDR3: CASSLQGNYGYTF